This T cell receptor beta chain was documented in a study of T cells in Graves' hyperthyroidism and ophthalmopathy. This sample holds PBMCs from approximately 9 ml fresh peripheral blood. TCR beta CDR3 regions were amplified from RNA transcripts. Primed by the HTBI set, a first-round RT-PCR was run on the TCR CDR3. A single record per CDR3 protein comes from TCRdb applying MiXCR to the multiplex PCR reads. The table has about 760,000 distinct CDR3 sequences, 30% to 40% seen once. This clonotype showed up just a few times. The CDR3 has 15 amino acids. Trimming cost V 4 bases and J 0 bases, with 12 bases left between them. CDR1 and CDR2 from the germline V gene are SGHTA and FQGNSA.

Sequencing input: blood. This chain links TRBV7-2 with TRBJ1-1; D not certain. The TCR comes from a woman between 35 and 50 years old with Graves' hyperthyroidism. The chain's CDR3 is CASSSPGNLNTEAFF. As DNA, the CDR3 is TGTGCCAGCAGCTCTCCGGGGAACCTGAACACTGAAGCTTTCTTT.